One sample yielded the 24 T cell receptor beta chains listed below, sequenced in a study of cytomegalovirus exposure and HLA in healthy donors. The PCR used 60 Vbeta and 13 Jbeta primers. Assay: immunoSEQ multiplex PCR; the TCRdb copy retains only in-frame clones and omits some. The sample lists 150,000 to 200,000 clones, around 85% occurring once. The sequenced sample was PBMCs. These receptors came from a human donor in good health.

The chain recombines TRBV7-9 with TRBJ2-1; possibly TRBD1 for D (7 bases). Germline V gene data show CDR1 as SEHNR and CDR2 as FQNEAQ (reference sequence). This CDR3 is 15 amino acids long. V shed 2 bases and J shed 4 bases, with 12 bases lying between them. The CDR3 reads CASSLSRGVYNEQFF. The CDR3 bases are TGTGCCAGCAGCTTATCCAGGGGGGTATACAATGAGCAGTTCTTC.

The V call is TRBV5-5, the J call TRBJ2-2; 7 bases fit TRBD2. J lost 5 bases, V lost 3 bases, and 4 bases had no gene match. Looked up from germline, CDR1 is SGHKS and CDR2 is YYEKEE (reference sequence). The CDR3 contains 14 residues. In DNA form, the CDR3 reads TGTGCCAGCAGCTCTAGACTAGCAACCGGGGAGCTGTTTTTT. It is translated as CASSSRLATGELFF. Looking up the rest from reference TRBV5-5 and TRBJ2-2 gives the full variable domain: DAGVTQSPTHLIKTRGQQVTLRCSPISGHKSVSWYQQVLGQGPQFIFQYYEKEERGRGNFPDRFSARQFPNYSSELNVNALLLGDSALYLCASSSRLATGELFFGEGSRLTVL.

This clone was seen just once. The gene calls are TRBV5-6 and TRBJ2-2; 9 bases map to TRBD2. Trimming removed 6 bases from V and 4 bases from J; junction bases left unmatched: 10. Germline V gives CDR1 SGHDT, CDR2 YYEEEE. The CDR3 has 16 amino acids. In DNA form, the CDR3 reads TGTGCCAGCACCGTATCTGGCGGGGGGGGCACCGGGGAGCTGTTTTTT. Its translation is CASTVSGGGGTGELFF.

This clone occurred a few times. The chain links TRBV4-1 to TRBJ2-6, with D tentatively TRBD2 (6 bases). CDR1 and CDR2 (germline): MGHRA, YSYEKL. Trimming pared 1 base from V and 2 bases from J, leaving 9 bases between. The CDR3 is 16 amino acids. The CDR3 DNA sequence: TGCGCCAGCAGCCAAGGGAGGGGTGCTGGGGCCAACGTCCTGACTTTC. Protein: CASSQGRGAGANVLTF.

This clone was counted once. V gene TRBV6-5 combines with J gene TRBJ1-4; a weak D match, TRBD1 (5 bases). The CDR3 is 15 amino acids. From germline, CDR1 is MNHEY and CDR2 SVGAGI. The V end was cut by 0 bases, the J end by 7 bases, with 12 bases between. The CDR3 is CASSYSRGGAEKLFF. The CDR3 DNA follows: TGTGCCAGCAGTTACTCGAGGGGAGGGGCTGAAAAACTGTTTTTT.

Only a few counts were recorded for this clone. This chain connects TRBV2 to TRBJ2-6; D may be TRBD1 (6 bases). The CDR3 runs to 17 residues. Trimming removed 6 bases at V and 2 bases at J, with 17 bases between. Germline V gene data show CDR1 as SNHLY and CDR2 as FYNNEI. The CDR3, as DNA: TGTGCCAGCAGCCCGGTTTTGGGGGCGGCTGGGGCCAACGTCCTGACTTTC. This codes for CASSPVLGAAGANVLTF.

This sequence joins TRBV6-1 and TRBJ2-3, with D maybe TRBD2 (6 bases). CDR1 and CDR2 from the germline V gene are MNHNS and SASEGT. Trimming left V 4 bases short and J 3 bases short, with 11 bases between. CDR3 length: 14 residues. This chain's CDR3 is CASSGGGGTDTQYF. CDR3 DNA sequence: TGTGCCAGCAGTGGGGGAGGCGGAACAGATACGCAGTATTTT.

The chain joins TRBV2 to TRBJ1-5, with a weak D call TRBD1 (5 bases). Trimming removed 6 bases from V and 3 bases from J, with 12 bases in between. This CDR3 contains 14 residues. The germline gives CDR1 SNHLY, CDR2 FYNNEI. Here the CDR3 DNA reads TGTGCCAGCAGCCCAGACAGCTACAATCAGCCCCAGCATTTT. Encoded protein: CASSPDSYNQPQHF.

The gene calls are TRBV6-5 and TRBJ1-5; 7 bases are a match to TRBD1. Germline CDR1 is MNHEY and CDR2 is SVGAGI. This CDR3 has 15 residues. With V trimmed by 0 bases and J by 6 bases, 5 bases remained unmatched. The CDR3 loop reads CASSYSRGPGQPQHF. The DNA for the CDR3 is TGTGCCAGCAGTTACTCGAGGGGGCCGGGTCAGCCCCAGCATTTT.

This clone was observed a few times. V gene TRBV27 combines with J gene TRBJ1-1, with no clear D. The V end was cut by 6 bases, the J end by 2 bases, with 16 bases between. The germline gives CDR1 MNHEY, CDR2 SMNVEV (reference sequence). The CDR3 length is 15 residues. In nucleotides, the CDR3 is TGTGCCAGCAGGACCCGAGAGGTCGTAAACACTGAAGCTTTCTTT. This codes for CASRTREVVNTEAFF.

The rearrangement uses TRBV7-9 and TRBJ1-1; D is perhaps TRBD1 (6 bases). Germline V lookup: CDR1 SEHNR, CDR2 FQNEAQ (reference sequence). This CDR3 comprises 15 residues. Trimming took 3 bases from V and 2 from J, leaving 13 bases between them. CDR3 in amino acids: CASSFRDKKNTEAFF. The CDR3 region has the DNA TGTGCCAGCAGCTTCCGGGACAAAAAAAACACTGAAGCTTTCTTT.

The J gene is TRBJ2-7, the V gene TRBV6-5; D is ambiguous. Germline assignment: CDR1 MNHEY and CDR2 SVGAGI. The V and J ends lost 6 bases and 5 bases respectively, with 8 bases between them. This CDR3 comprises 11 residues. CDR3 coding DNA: TGTGCCAGCAGCAATCAGGACGAGCAGTACTTC. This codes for CASSNQDEQYF.

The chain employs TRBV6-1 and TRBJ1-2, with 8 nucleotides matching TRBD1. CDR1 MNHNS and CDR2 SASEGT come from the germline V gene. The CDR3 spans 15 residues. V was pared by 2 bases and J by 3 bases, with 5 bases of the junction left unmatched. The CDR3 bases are TGTGCCAGCAGTGAATCGGACAGGGCCGACTATGGCTACACCTTC. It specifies CASSESDRADYGYTF.

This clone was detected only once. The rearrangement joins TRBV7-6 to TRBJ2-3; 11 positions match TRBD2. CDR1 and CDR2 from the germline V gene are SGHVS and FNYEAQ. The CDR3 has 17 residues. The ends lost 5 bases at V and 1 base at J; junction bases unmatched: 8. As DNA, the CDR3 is TGTGCCAGCAGCCCCACCCCACTAGCGGGGGGCACAGATACGCAGTATTTT. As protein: CASSPTPLAGGTDTQYF.

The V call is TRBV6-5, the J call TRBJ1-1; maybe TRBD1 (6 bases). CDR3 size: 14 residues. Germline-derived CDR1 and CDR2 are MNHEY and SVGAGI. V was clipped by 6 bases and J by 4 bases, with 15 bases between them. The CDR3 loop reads CASRPTGSGTEAFF. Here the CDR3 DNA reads TGTGCCAGCAGACCCACAGGGTCCGGCACTGAAGCTTTCTTT.

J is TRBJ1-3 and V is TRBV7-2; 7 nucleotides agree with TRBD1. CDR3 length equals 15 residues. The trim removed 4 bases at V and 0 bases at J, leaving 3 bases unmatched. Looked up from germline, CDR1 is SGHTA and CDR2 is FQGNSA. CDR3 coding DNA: TGTGCCAGCAGCTCGACAGGGTCCTCTGGAAACACCATATATTTT. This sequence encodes CASSSTGSSGNTIYF. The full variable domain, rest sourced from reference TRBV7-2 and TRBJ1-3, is GAGVSQSPSNKVTEKGKDVELRCDPISGHTALYWYRQSLGQGLEFLIYFQGNSAPDKSGLPSDRFSAERTGGSVSTLTIQRTQQEDSAVYLCASSSTGSSGNTIYFGEGSWLTVV.

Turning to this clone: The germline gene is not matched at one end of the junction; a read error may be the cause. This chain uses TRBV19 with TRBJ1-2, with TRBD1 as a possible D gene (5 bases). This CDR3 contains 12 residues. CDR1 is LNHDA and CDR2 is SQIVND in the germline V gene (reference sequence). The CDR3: CASSRRGYGYPF. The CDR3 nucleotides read TGTGCCAGTAGCCGGAGGGGTTATGGCTACCCCTTC.

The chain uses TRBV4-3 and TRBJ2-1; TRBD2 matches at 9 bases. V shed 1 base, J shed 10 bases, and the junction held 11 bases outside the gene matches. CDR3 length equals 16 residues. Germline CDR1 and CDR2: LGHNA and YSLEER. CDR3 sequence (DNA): TGCGCCAGCAGCCAAGTCGGGTCTAGCGGGGAAAGGGAGCAGTTCTTC. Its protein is CASSQVGSSGEREQFF.

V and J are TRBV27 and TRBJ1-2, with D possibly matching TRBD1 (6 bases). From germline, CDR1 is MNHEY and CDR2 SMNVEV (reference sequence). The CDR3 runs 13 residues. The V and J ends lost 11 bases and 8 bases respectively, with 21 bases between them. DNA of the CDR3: TGTGCCTCCCGTACCGGGACACTCCGAGGCTACACCTTC. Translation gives CASRTGTLRGYTF.

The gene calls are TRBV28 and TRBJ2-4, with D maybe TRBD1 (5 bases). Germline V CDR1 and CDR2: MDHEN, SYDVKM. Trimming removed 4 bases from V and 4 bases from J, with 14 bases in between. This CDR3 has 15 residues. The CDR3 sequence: CASSSGDSLKNIQYF. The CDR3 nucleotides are TGTGCCAGCAGTTCAGGAGACAGCTTAAAAAACATTCAGTACTTC.

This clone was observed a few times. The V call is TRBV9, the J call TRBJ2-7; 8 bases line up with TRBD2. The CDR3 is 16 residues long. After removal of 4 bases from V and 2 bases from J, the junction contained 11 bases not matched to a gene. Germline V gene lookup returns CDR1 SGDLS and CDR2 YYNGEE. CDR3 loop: CASSPRGGLAAYEQYF. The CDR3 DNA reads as TGTGCCAGCAGCCCCCGGGGGGGGCTAGCGGCCTACGAGCAGTACTTC.

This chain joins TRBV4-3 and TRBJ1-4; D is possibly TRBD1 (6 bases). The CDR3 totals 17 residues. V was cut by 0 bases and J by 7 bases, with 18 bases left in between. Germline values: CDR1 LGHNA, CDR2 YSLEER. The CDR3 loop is CASSQDYVRGRGEKLFF. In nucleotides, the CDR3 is TGCGCCAGCAGCCAAGATTATGTCCGGGGCAGGGGTGAAAAACTGTTTTTT.

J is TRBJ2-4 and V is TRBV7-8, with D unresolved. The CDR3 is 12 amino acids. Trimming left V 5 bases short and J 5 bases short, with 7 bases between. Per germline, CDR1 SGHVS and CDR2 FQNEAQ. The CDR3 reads CASSPSENIQYF. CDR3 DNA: TGTGCCAGCAGCCCCAGCGAAAACATTCAGTACTTC.

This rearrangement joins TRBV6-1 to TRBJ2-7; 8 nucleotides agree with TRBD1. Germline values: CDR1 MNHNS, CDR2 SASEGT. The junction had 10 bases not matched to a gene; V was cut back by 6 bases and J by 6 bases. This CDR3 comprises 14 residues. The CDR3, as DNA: TGTGCCAGCAGAAAAGGACAGGGTCCGGGCGAGCAGTACTTC. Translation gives CASRKGQGPGEQYF.